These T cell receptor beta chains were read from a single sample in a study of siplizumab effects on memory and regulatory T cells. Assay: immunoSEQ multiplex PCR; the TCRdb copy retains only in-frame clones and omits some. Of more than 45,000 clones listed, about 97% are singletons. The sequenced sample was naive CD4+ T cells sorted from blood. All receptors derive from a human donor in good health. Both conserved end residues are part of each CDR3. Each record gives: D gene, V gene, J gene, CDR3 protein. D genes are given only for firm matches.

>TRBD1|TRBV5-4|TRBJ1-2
CASSLVGQGRGYTF
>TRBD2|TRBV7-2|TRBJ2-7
CASSLQPAGGDEQYF
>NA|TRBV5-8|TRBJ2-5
CASSLGFGQETQYF
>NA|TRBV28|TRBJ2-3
CASSFADSSTDTQYF
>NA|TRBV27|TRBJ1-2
CASSRSTEGGTYGYTF
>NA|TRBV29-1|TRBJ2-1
CSTQGGPLNEQFF
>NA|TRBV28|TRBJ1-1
CASSPSRPNTEAFF
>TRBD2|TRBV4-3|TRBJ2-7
CASSQGGIAGEEQYF
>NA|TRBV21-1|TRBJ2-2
CASSSHSRVQQGAGELFF
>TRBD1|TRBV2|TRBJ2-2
CATRDRGRANTGELFF
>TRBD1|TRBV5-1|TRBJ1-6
CASSLGTGEASPLHF
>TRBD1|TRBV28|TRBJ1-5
CASRVRTGVSNQPQHF
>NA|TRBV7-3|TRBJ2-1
CASSLGNEQFF
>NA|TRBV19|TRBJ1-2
CASSMAGRDYGYTF
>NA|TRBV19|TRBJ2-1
CASSIEKASYNEQFF